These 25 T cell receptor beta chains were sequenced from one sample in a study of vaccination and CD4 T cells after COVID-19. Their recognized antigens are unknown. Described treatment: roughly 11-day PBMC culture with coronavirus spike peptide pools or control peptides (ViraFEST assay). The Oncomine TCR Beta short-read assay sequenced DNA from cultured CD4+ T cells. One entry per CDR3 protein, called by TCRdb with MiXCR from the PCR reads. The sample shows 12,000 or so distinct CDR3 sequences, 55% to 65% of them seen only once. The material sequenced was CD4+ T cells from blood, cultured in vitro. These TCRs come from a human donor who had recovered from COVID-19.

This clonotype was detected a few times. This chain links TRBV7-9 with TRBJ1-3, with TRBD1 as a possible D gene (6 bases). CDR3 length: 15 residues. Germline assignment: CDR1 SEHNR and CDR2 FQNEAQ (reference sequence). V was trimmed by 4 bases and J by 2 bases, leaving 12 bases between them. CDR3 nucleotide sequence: TGTGCCAGCAGCTCGAACAGGGCCCCTGGAAACACCATATATTTT. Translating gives CASSSNRAPGNTIYF.

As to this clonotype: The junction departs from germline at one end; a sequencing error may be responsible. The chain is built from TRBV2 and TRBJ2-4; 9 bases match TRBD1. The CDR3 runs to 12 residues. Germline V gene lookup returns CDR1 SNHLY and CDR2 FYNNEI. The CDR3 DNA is TGTGCCAGCACGACAGGGGGGAACATTCAGTACTTT. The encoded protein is CASTTGGNIQYF.

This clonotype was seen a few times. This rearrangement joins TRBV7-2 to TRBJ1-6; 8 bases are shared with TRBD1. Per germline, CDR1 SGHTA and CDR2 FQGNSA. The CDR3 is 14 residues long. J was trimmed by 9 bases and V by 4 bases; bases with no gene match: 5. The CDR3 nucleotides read TGTGCCAGCAGCTCCAGGGGGCAAGGTTCACCCCTCCACTTT. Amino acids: CASSSRGQGSPLHF. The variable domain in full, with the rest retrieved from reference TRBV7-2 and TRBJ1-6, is GAGVSQSPSNKVTEKGKDVELRCDPISGHTALYWYRQSLGQGLEFLIYFQGNSAPDKSGLPSDRFSAERTGGSVSTLTIQRTQQEDSAVYLCASSSRGQGSPLHFGNGTRLTVT.

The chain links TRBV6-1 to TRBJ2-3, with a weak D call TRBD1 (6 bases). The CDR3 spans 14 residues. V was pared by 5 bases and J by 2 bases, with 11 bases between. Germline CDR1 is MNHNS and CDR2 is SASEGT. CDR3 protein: CASSRQADTDTQYF. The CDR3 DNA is TGTGCCAGCAGTAGACAGGCCGACACAGATACGCAGTATTTT.

DNA of the CDR3: TGTGCCAGCTCCAGGCCGAGGGGAGGCACAGATACGCAGTATTTT. The encoded protein is CASSRPRGGTDTQYF. V gene TRBV18 combines with J gene TRBJ2-3; D assignment may be TRBD1 or TRBD2 (5 bases each). Trimming shortened V by 6 bases and J by 1 base, and 14 bases separated the two germline ends. The CDR3 runs 15 residues. Germline assignment: CDR1 KGHSH and CDR2 LQKENI. Based on the CDR3 plus reference TRBV18 and TRBJ2-3, the full variable domain is NAGVMQNPRHLVRRRGQEARLRCSPMKGHSHVYWYRQLPEEGLKFMVYLQKENIIDESGMPKERFSAEFPKEGPSILRIQQVVRGDSAAYFCASSRPRGGTDTQYFGPGTRLTVL.

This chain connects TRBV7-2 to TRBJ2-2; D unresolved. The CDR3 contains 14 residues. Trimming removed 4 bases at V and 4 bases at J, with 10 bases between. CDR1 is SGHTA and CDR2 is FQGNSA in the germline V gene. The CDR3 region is CASSSPKGTGELFF. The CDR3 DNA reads TGTGCCAGCAGCTCACCTAAGGGCACCGGGGAGCTGTTTTTT.

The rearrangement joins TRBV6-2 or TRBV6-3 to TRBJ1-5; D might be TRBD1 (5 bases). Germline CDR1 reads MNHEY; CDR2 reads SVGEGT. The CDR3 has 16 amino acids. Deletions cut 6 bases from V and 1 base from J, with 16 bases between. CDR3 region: CASSPLEGPSNQPQHF. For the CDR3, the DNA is TGTGCCAGCAGCCCCCTCGAGGGGCCCAGCAATCAGCCCCAGCATTTT.

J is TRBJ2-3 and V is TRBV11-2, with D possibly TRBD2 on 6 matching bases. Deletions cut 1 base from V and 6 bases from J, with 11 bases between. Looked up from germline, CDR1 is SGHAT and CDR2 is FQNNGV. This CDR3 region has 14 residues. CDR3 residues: CASSLGSGGDTQYF. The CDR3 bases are TGTGCCAGCAGCTTAGGGTCCGGAGGGGATACGCAGTATTTT.

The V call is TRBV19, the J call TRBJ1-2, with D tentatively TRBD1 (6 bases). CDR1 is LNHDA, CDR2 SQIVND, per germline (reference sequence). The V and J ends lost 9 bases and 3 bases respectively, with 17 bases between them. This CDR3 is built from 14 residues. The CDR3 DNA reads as TGTGCCAGCCGGGTGGGGGCATCAGACTATGGCTACACCTTC. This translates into CASRVGASDYGYTF. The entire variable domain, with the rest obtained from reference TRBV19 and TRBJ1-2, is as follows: DGGITQSPKYLFRKEGQNVTLSCEQNLNHDAMYWYRQDPGQGLRLIYYSQIVNDFQKGDIAEGYSVSREKKESFPLTVTSAQKNPTAFYLCASRVGASDYGYTFGSGTRLTVV.

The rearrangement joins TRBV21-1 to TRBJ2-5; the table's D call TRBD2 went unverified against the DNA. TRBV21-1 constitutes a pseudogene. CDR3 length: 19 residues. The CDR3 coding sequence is TGTGCCAGCAGCAAAGAAAGGGTAGCGGGAGGTCCCCACGGAGAGACCCAGTACTTC. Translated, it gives CASSKERVAGGPHGETQYF.

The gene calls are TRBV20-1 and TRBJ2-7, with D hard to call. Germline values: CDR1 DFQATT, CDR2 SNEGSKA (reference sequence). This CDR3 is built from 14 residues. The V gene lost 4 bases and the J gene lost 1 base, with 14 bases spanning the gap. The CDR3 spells CSATTLTVSYEQYF. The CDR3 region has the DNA TGCAGTGCTACCACCCTGACGGTGTCCTACGAGCAGTACTTC.

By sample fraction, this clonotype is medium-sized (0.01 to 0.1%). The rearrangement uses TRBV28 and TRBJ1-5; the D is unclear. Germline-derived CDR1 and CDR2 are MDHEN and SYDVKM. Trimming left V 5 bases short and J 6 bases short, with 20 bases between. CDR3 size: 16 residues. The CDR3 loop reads CASSITQHGGSQPQHF. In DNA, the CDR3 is TGTGCCAGCAGTATCACCCAGCATGGCGGTAGTCAGCCCCAGCATTTT.

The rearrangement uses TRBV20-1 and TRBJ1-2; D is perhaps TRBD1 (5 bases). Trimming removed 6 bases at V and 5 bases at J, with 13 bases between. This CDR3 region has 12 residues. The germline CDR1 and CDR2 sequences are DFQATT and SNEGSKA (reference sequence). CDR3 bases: TGCAGTGCCGTGGGGCCCCCGTATGGCTACACCTTC. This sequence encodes CSAVGPPYGYTF.

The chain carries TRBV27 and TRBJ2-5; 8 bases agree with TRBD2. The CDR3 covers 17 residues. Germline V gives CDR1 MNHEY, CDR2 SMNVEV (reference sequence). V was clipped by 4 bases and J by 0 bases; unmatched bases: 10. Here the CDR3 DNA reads TGTGCCAGCAGTTCTAGGTGGGGACTAGGGTACCAAGAGACCCAGTACTTC. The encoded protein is CASSSRWGLGYQETQYF.

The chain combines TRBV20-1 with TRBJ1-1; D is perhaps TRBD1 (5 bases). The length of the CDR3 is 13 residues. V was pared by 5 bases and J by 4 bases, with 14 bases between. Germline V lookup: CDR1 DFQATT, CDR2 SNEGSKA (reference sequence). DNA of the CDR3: TGCAGTGCTTACCGGGGACCGGGCACTGAAGCTTTCTTT. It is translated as CSAYRGPGTEAFF.

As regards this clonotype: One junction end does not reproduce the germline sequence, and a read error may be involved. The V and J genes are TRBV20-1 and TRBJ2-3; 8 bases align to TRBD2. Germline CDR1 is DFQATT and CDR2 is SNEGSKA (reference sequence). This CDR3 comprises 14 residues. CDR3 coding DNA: TGCAGTGCTAGAGAGAGCGGGGGCACAAATACGCAGTATTTT. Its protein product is CSARESGGTNTQYF.

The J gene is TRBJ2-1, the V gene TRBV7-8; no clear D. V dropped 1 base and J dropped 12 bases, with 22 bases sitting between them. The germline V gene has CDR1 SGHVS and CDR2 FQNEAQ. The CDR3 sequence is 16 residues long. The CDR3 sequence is CASSLEAHTTPLRQFF. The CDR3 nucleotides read TGTGCCAGCAGCTTAGAGGCCCACACTACGCCTTTGAGGCAGTTCTTC.

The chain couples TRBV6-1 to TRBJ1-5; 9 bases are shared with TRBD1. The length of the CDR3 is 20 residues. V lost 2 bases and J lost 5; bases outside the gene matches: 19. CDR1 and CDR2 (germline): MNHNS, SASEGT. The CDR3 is CASSERWRGQGRVKYQPQHF. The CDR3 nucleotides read TGTGCCAGCAGTGAACGATGGAGAGGACAGGGGCGAGTCAAGTATCAGCCCCAGCATTTT.

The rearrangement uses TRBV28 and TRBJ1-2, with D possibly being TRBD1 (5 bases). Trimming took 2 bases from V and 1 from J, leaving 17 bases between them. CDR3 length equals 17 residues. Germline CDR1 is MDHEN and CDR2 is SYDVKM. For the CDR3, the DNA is TGTGCCAGCAGTTTAAGCGTTGGGGCAGCCAATAACTATGGCTACACCTTC. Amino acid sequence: CASSLSVGAANNYGYTF.

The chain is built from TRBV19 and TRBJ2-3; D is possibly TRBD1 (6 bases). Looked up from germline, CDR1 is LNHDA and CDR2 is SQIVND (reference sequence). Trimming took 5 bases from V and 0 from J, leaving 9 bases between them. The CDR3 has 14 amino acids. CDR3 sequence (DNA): TGTGCCAGTAGTGCCGACAGGAGCACAGATACGCAGTATTTT. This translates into CASSADRSTDTQYF.

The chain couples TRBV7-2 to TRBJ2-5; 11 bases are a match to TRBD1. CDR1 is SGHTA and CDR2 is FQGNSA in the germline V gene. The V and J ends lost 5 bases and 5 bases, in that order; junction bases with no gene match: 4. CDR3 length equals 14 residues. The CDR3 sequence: CASSTDRGRETQYF. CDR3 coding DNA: TGTGCCAGCAGCACGGACAGGGGGCGGGAGACCCAGTACTTC.

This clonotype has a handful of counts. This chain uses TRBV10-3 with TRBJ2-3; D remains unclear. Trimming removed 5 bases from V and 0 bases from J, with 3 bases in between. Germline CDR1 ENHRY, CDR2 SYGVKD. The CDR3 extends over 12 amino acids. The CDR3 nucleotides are TGTGCCATCAGTCTTAGCACAGATACGCAGTATTTT. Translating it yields CAISLSTDTQYF.

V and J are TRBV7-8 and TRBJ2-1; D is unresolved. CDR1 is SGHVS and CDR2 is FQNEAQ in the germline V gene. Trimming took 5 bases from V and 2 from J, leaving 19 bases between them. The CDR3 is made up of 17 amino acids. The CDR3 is CASSPLPSASTYNEQFF. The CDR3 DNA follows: TGTGCCAGCAGCCCCCTTCCAAGCGCGTCGACCTACAATGAGCAGTTCTTC.

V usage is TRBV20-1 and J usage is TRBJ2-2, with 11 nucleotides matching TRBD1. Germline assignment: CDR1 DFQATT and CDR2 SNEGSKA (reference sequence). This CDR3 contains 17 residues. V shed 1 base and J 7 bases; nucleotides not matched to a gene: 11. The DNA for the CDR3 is TGCAGTGCTAGAGGGCCCCTAGGACAGGGGGCGGGCGGGGAGCTGTTTTTT. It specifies CSARGPLGQGAGGELFF.

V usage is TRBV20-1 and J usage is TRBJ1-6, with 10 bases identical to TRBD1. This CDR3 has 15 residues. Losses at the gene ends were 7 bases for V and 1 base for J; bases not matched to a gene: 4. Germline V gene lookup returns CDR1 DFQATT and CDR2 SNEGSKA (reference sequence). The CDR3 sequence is CSGRQGASYNSPLHF. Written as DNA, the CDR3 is TGCAGTGGGCGACAGGGGGCATCCTATAATTCACCCCTCCACTTT.